Shown below are 20 T cell receptor beta chains from a single sample sequenced in a study of identical twins. TCRdb called the 5' RACE reads again in MiXCR, with one record for every CDR3 protein. This repertoire shows roughly 1.6 million distinct CDR3 sequences, more than 30% found once; its top ten account for approximately 0.29%. The material sequenced was cord blood. The source is a newborn girl in good health.

This clonotype was seen more than once but under ten times. The chain links TRBV2 to TRBJ2-7, with D perhaps matching TRBD1 (7 bases). The CDR3 has 14 residues. The germline gives CDR1 SNHLY, CDR2 FYNNEI. Trimming removed 10 bases from V and 1 base from J, with 17 bases in between. The CDR3: CATQQGDWSYEQYF. The CDR3 region has the DNA TGTGCCACCCAGCAGGGGGACTGGTCCTACGAGCAGTACTTC.

This clonotype came up a few times. The V call is TRBV24-1, the J call TRBJ2-3, with 10 bases that match TRBD2. Unmatched junction bases numbered 5, after V lost 5 bases and J lost 4 bases. Germline V gives CDR1 KGHDR, CDR2 SFDVKD. This CDR3 has 15 amino acids. In DNA, the CDR3 is TGTGCCACCAGTGCTACCGGACTAGCGGCAGATACGCAGTATTTT. Its protein product is CATSATGLAADTQYF.

The V call is TRBV27, the J call TRBJ2-1; D may be TRBD1 (6 bases). V gave up 4 bases and J gave up 4 bases, with 14 bases separating them. The CDR3 consists of 15 residues. In germline, CDR1 is MNHEY, CDR2 SMNVEV (reference sequence). As DNA, the CDR3 is TGTGCCAGCAGTTGGATCCCGGACAGTTACAATGAGCAGTTCTTC. Residues: CASSWIPDSYNEQFF.

This chain links TRBV20-1 with TRBJ2-7; 10 nucleotides agree with TRBD2. The CDR3 consists of 14 residues. Germline CDR1 is DFQATT and CDR2 is SNEGSKA (reference sequence). V trimming: 6 bases; J trimming: 6 bases; junction bases outside the gene matches: 11. The CDR3 loop reads CSAKGSGGAGEQYF. CDR3 sequence (DNA): TGCAGTGCGAAGGGAAGCGGGGGGGCAGGCGAGCAGTACTTC.

Notes on this clonotype: A much larger clone is a single base away; this may be a read error. V gene TRBV29-1 combines with J gene TRBJ2-3; 9 bases map to TRBD1. The CDR3 is made up of 15 amino acids. Germline CDR1 reads SQVTM; CDR2 reads ANQGSEA. The CDR3 DNA follows: TGCAGCGCCCACAGGGGGGGACAGGGTACAGATGCGCAGTATTTT. Its translation: CSAHRGGQGTDAQYF.

The CDR3 loop reads CASRIPGQGGRYGYTF. For the CDR3, the DNA is TGTGCCAGCAGGATTCCCGGACAGGGGGGACGCTATGGCTACACCTTC. The genes are TRBV27 and TRBJ1-2; TRBD1 agrees at 10 bases. With 6 bases clipped from V and 4 bases from J, the junction kept 11 bases outside the gene matches. The germline V gene has CDR1 MNHEY and CDR2 SMNVEV (reference sequence). The CDR3 is 16 amino acids.

Many counts were recorded for this clonotype. Germline is not matched at one junction end, which may reflect a read error. The CDR3 sequence: CASRPTGNYGYTF. The CDR3, as DNA: TGTGCCAGCAGACCAACAGGGAACTATGGCTACACCTTC. The rearrangement uses TRBV4-1 and TRBJ1-2; the D gene is possibly TRBD1 (6 bases). The CDR3 has 13 amino acids. The germline V gene has CDR1 MGHRA and CDR2 YSYEKL.

The rearrangement links TRBV11-2 to TRBJ2-1, with 11 bases lining up with TRBD2. Germline V gene sequence: CDR1 SGHAT, CDR2 FQNNGV. The length of the CDR3 is 18 residues. The V gene end was trimmed by 1 base and the J gene end by 4 bases; junction bases not matched to a gene: 9. DNA of the CDR3: TGTGCCAGCAGCTTAGTGGGGGGCTCTAGCGGGGGGTACAATGAGCAGTTCTTC. Its translation: CASSLVGGSSGGYNEQFF.

This clonotype was recorded a few times. The genes are TRBV20-1 and TRBJ1-2, with a weak D call TRBD1 (5 bases). CDR3 length equals 16 residues. Looked up from germline, CDR1 is DFQATT and CDR2 is SNEGSKA (reference sequence). Trimming stripped 3 bases from V and 0 bases from J, with 17 bases between. In nucleotides, the CDR3 is TGCAGTGCTAGTCGCCCCGGGACGCCCCCTAACTATGGCTACACCTTC. It yields the protein CSASRPGTPPNYGYTF.

The chain has TRBV5-6 and TRBJ1-4, with a weak D call TRBD1 (5 bases). Between the trimmed V and J ends, which lost 2 bases and 2 bases, there was a span of 16 bases. Germline-derived CDR1 and CDR2 are SGHDT and YYEEEE. This CDR3 has 17 residues. CDR3 DNA sequence: TGTGCCAGCAGCTTATTATGGGAAGGGGAGACTAATGAAAAACTGTTTTTT. Translating it yields CASSLLWEGETNEKLFF. The variable domain in full, with the rest retrieved from reference TRBV5-6 and TRBJ1-4, is DAGVTQSPTHLIKTRGQQVTLRCSPKSGHDTVSWYQQALGQGPQFIFQYYEEEERQRGNFPDRFSGHQFPNYSSELNVNALLLGDSALYLCASSLLWEGETNEKLFFGSGTQLSVL.

In its sample, this clonotype was seen a few times. The rearrangement links TRBV20-1 to TRBJ2-3; TRBD2 aligns across 9 bases. V shed 0 bases, J shed 4 bases, and the junction held 5 bases outside the gene matches. This CDR3 region has 15 residues. Germline-derived CDR1 and CDR2 are DFQATT and SNEGSKA (reference sequence). The DNA of the CDR3 is TGCAGTGCTAGAGATGGCCGCGGGGGGGCAGATACGCAGTATTTT. Amino acids: CSARDGRGGADTQYF.

This clonotype was seen once. In DNA form, the CDR3 reads TGTGCCAGCAGAAGTGGACAGTTGTTCTCTGGGGCCAACGTCCTGACTTTC. It specifies CASRSGQLFSGANVLTF. V usage is TRBV27 and J usage is TRBJ2-6; possible D gene TRBD1, 6 bases. The CDR3 totals 17 residues. Germline CDR1 MNHEY, CDR2 SMNVEV (reference sequence). V was pared by 6 bases and J by 0 bases, with 15 bases between.

The V call is TRBV20-1, the J call TRBJ2-3, with TRBD2 matching over 9 bases. This CDR3 comprises 14 residues. Per the germline V gene, CDR1 is DFQATT and CDR2 is SNEGSKA (reference sequence). V shed 6 bases, J shed 6 bases, and the junction held 10 bases outside the gene matches. The CDR3 sequence is CSAAGTSPPDTQYF. The CDR3 nucleotides read TGCAGTGCCGCCGGGACTAGCCCCCCGGATACGCAGTATTTT.

This clonotype came up a few times. The chain is built from TRBV28 and TRBJ1-1; possibly TRBD1 for D (5 bases). The CDR3 has 17 residues. The V end lost 7 bases, the J end lost 0 bases, and 21 bases lay between the germline ends. Germline V lookup: CDR1 MDHEN, CDR2 SYDVKM. The CDR3 sequence is CASTKIRDGGVNTEAFF. In nucleotides, the CDR3 is TGTGCCAGCACCAAAATACGAGATGGGGGGGTGAACACTGAAGCTTTCTTT. Based on the CDR3 plus reference TRBV28 and TRBJ1-1, the full variable domain is DVKVTQSSRYLVKRTGEKVFLECVQDMDHENMFWYRQDPGLGLRLIYFSYDVKMKEKGDIPEGYSVSREKKERFSLILESASTNQTSMYLCASTKIRDGGVNTEAFFGQGTRLTVV.

The chain has TRBV10-3 and TRBJ2-1; TRBD2 matches 11 bases. J gave up 2 bases and V 0 bases, and 6 bases lay outside the gene matches. This CDR3 has 18 residues. Germline CDR1 and CDR2: ENHRY and SYGVKD. In DNA form, the CDR3 reads TGTGCCATCAGTGAGTCCCAATTAGCGGGAGGGCCCTACAATGAGCAGTTCTTC. It encodes CAISESQLAGGPYNEQFF.

The chain carries TRBV20-1 and TRBJ2-7; no firm D call. Looked up from germline, CDR1 is DFQATT and CDR2 is SNEGSKA (reference sequence). This CDR3 contains 15 residues. V lost 6 bases and J 1 base, leaving 19 bases between the germline ends. The DNA of the CDR3 is TGCAGTGCGACAAAAGGGTCCACGAATTCCTACGAGCAGTACTTC. It is translated as CSATKGSTNSYEQYF.

Concerning this clonotype itself: This could be a read error, since a much larger clone is one nucleotide away. V usage is TRBV6-1 and J usage is TRBJ1-2; TRBD1 is a possible D gene (5 bases). V was clipped by 4 bases and J by 2 bases, with 17 bases between them. This CDR3 has 16 amino acids. Per germline, CDR1 MNHNS and CDR2 SASEGT. Here the CDR3 reads CASSGASRGGNYGYTF. CDR3 nucleotides: TGTGCCAGCAGTGGAGCGTCAAGGGGCGGCAACTATGGCTACACCTTC.

Note on this clonotype: A read error is possible here, since a much larger clone lies one base away. The chain is built from TRBV2 and TRBJ2-5; D is uncertain. This CDR3 region has 10 residues. V lost 4 bases and J 7 bases, leaving 4 bases between the germline ends. The germline V gene encodes CDR1 SNHLY and CDR2 FYNNEI. CDR3 sequence (DNA): TGTGCCAGCAGTGTGGGGACCCAGTACTTC. It is translated as CASSVGTQYF.

This clonotype has ten or more counts. The J gene is TRBJ2-4, the V gene TRBV29-1, with a weak D call TRBD1 (6 bases). The CDR3 loop spans 15 amino acids. Between the trimmed V and J ends, which lost 2 bases and 0 bases, there was a span of 11 bases. Germline assignment: CDR1 SQVTM and CDR2 ANQGSEA. The DNA of the CDR3 is TGCAGCGTTGAAAGGAAGGGGGTAGCCAAAAACATTCAGTACTTC. Translation gives CSVERKGVAKNIQYF.

This clonotype has a handful of counts. One end of the junction does not line up with germline, which may come from a read error. The chain employs TRBV10-3 and TRBJ2-7; 7 bases line up with TRBD1. Germline V gene data show CDR1 as ENHRY and CDR2 as SYGVKD. The CDR3 length is 12 residues. CDR3 amino acids: CATGTASYEQYF. The CDR3 nucleotides read TGTGCCACCGGGACAGCCTCCTACGAACAGTACTTC.